Listed here is a single T cell receptor beta chain. Its antigen is not known. CDR1 is DFQATT, CDR2 SNEGSKA, per germline (reference sequence). The length of the CDR3 is 14 residues. The V end lost 6 bases, the J end lost 9 bases, and 21 bases lay between the germline ends. The authors ran a second PCR of roughly 6 to 12 cycles using a sample-barcoded 5' primer and a J-beta primer mix. Each cDNA was tagged by a template-switch adaptor containing 12 random nucleotides. No fewer than 3 million CDR3-containing paired-end reads came from each sample. TCRdb analysed the 5' RACE reads with MiXCR anew, one entry per CDR3 protein. The table lists 250,000 to 300,000 distinct CDR3 sequences, around 29% of them singletons. The sample belongs to a study of blood T cells in healthy people across ages. Study-level results: Across samples, TCR beta diversity tracked strongly with naive T cell percentage.

The chain has TRBV20-1 and TRBJ2-1; D is perhaps TRBD1 or TRBD2 (6 bases each). The sequencing input was blood. This clonotype was obtained from a woman in her seventies in good health. The CDR3 region is CSATGPQGGPEQFF. The CDR3 region has the DNA TGCAGTGCAACGGGACCACAAGGGGGGCCTGAGCAGTTCTTC.